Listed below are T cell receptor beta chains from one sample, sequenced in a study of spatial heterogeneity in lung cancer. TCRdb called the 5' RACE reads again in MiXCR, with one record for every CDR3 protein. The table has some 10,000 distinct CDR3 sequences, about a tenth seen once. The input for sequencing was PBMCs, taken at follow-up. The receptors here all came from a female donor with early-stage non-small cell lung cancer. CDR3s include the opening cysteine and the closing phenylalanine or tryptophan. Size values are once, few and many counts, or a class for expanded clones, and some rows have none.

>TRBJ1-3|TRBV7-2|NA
CASSLFGDTIYF
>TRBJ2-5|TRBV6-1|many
CASRGQAQETQYF
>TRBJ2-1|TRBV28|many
CASSPRPGRGPTGQFF
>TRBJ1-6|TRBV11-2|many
CASSFTTGYYSPLHF
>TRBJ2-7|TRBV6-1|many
CASSEGPSGYEQYF
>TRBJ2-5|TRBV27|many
CASSLYSGGTGRQETQYF
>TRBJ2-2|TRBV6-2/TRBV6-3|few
CASSYERDDTGELFF
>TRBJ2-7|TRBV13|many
CASSPRNGARYEQYF
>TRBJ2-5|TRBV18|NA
CASSLRQGAQETQYF
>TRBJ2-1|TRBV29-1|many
CSVQTLTREQFF
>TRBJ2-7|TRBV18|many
CASSPPRTSTGTYEQYF
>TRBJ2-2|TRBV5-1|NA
CASSLALRTGPPGELFF
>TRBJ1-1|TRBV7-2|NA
CASSLTGTNTEAFF
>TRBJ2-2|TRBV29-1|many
CSAESGVVTGELFF
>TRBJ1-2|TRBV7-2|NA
CASSPRLAYGYTF
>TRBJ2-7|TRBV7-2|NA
CASSLRSRGTSGRAPYEQYF
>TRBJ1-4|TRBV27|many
CASSLRARFNEKLFF
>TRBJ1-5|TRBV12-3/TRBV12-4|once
CASSLIGTGGGNQPQHF
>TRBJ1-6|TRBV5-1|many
CASRRDLNSPLHF
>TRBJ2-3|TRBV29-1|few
CSVSEFGGRDTQYF
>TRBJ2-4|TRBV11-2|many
CASSSTTGAKNIQYF
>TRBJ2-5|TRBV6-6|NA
CASSYQETQYF
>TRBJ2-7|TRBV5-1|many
CASSWDKTYEQYF
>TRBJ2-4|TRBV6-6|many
CASSYEGAVKNIQYF
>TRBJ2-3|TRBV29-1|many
CSVEDHLAGPSTDTQYF
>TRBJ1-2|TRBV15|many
CATSRDHDSSYGYTF
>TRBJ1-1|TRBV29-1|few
CSVYRGQPNEAFF
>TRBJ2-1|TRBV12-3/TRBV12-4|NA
CASSPGLRSYNEQFF
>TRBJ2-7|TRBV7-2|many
CASSPRGNYEQYF
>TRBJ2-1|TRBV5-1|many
CASSLRLAGYKLYEQFF
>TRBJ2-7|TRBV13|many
CASSPPSRYEQYF
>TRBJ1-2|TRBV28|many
CASSFVGGKAGYTF
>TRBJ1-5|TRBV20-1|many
CSAFDRRGQPQHF
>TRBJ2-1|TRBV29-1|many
CSVDGDQSSYNEQFF
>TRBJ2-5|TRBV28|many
CASSGGYQETQYF
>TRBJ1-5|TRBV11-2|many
CASSLAGTINQPQHF
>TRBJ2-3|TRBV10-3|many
CAKFPGTTELVADTQYF
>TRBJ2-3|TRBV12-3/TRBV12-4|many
CASSLRGSDTQYF
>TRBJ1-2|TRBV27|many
CASSPLVNYGYTF
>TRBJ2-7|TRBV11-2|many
CASSFSGSSYEQYF
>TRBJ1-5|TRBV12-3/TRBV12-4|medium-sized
CASSINYSNQPQHF
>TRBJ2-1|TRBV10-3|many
CAISESWRDPPMDPQFF
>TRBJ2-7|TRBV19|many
CASSIHRMPSPEEQYF
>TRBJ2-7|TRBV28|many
CASSWVGYEQYF
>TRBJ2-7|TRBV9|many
CASSVLPRDGEQYF
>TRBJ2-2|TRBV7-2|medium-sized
CASSNPGGELFF
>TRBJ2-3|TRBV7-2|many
CASSLSGGTDTQYF
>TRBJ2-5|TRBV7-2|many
CASSRARQETQYF
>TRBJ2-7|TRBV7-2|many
CASSLVAGGEYEQYF
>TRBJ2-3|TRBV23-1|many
CASSQSLRVGGDTQYF
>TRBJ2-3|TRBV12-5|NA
CASTDSTDTQYF
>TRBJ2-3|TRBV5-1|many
CASSVWDSTDTQYF
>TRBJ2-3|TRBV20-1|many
CSAGVAGVRVRGDTQYF
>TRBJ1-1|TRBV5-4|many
CASSAPGQGGTEAFF
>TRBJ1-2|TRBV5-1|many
CASSLGQAGGVYGYTF
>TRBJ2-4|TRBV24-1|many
CATSEKGARKNIQYF
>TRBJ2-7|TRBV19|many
CASSIYGGLIYEQYF